This TCR beta chain was identified during a study of molecular identifiers for immune sequencing clone quantification. Study at large: Replicate runs used RNA from about 19,000 or 110,000 naive CD8 cells, which was split five ways into aliquots, and four of those aliquots were then sequenced.

This clonotype was seen many times. CDR3 size: 15 residues. Germline values: CDR1 MDHEN, CDR2 SYDVKM. Trimming pared 3 bases from V and 10 bases from J, leaving 19 bases between. Methods described previously were used for bulk TCR libraries, and listed TCR primers were applied. TCRdb re-analysed the PCR reads in MiXCR, keeping a single row per CDR3 protein. The data hold some 320,000 distinct CDR3 sequences, with about 22% observed a single time. Sequencing was done on a sample of naive CD8+ T cells from blood, with Jurkat cell RNA spiked in. Sample subset: FACS-sorted CD8+CD4-CCR7+CD45RA+ naive T cells. The rearrangement links TRBV28 to TRBJ2-1; weak D call: TRBD2 (5 bases). The TCR was taken from a human donor in good health. Some libraries in this study had Jurkat cell RNA spiked in. In nucleotides, the CDR3 is TGTGCCAGCAGTTTTCCTGGACTCGGATGGAAGGAGCAGTTCTTC. It specifies CASSFPGLGWKEQFF. Based on the CDR3 plus reference TRBV28 and TRBJ2-1, the full variable domain is DVKVTQSSRYLVKRTGEKVFLECVQDMDHENMFWYRQDPGLGLRLIYFSYDVKMKEKGDIPEGYSVSREKKERFSLILESASTNQTSMYLCASSFPGLGWKEQFFGPGTRLTVL.